The 24 T cell receptor beta chains in this list originate from one sample, sequenced in a study of T-cell memory formation after mild COVID-19. TCRdb re-called the 5' RACE reads with MiXCR, one entry per CDR3 protein. The sample lists 25,000 to 35,000 distinct CDR3 sequences; approximately 12% were seen once. Input material: PBMCs or a T cell subset sorted from them (not recorded which). The source is an adult woman who had mild COVID-19 (a few samples of this study predate the infection). Cell type and time point are not known.

This clonotype was counted many times. The chain links TRBV9 to TRBJ1-4; D unclear. Germline V lookup: CDR1 SGDLS, CDR2 YYNGEE. Trimming pared 2 bases from V and 5 bases from J, leaving 10 bases between. The CDR3 runs to 14 residues. The CDR3 nucleotides are TGTGCCAGCAGCGTCGGGGTCCAAAATGAAAAACTGTTTTTT. It translates to CASSVGVQNEKLFF.

The sample holds many counts of this clonotype. This chain connects TRBV29-1 to TRBJ1-2; weak D call: TRBD1 (5 bases). Germline CDR1 SQVTM, CDR2 ANQGSEA. This CDR3 contains 12 residues. V was shortened by 0 bases and J by 5 bases, with 7 bases between the two germline ends. CDR3 residues: CSVEDRVYGYTF. Written as DNA, the CDR3 is TGCAGCGTTGAAGACAGGGTATATGGCTACACCTTC.

The chain is built from TRBV28 and TRBJ1-6; D gene ambiguous. This CDR3 is built from 12 residues. The germline V gene encodes CDR1 MDHEN and CDR2 SYDVKM. Deletions cut 8 bases from V and 6 bases from J, with 8 bases between. The CDR3 is CASSKLNSPLHF. The CDR3 nucleotides are TGTGCCAGCTCTAAGCTTAATTCACCCCTCCACTTT. The full variable domain, with the rest looked up from reference TRBV28 and TRBJ1-6, is DVKVTQSSRYLVKRTGEKVFLECVQDMDHENMFWYRQDPGLGLRLIYFSYDVKMKEKGDIPEGYSVSREKKERFSLILESASTNQTSMYLCASSKLNSPLHFGNGTRLTVT.

The table lists this clonotype with many counts. The genes are TRBV12-3 or TRBV12-4 and TRBJ2-5, with 9 bases lining up with TRBD1. This CDR3 is 14 amino acids long. V lost 1 base to trimming and J lost 5 bases; unmatched junction nucleotides: 2. The CDR3 spells CASSLGDRAETQYF. The CDR3 DNA sequence: TGTGCCAGCAGTTTAGGGGACAGGGCTGAGACCCAGTACTTC.

This clonotype occurred many times. V and J are TRBV2 and TRBJ1-6; tentatively, D is TRBD1 (6 bases). V was pared by 6 bases and J by 10 bases, with 19 bases between. There are 15 residues in the CDR3. CDR1 is SNHLY, CDR2 FYNNEI, per germline. The CDR3: CASRISGAANSPLHF. CDR3 in DNA: TGTGCCAGCAGGATTTCAGGGGCGGCAAACTCACCCCTCCACTTT.

This clonotype was seen many times. The V call is TRBV12-3 or TRBV12-4, the J call TRBJ2-7, with 13 bases fitting TRBD2. The CDR3 extends over 18 amino acids. V lost 5 bases, J lost 1 base, and 11 bases stayed unmatched. The CDR3 coding sequence is TGTGCCAGCAGTACCTCTACGGGGACTAGCGGGATTTCCTACGAGCAGTACTTC. Amino acids: CASSTSTGTSGISYEQYF.

The rearrangement uses TRBV12-3 or TRBV12-4 and TRBJ2-3, with D possibly being TRBD2 (6 bases). V was pared by 3 bases and J by 2 bases, with 12 bases between. The CDR3 covers 15 residues. The CDR3 protein is CASSFAAGTTDTQYF. The DNA for the CDR3 is TGTGCCAGCAGTTTCGCCGCGGGGACCACAGATACGCAGTATTTT.

This clonotype was seen repeatedly, ten times or more. The rearrangement joins TRBV20-1 to TRBJ2-1; TRBD2 matches at 14 bases. Germline loops: CDR1 DFQATT, CDR2 SNEGSKA (reference sequence). Losses at the gene ends were 6 bases for V and 0 bases for J; bases not matched to a gene: 7. This CDR3 has 17 amino acids. The CDR3 DNA follows: TGCAGTGCAAAGGGACTAGCGGGAGTGATCTCCTACAATGAGCAGTTCTTC. It encodes CSAKGLAGVISYNEQFF.

This clonotype has ten or more counts. The rearrangement joins TRBV5-8 to TRBJ2-2, with TRBD2 identical over 7 bases. Germline V gene sequence: CDR1 SGHTS, CDR2 YDEGEE. With V trimmed by 1 base and J by 7 bases, 7 bases remained unmatched. CDR3 length: 15 amino acids. The CDR3 sequence is CASSLYAGVGGELFF. The DNA for the CDR3 is TGTGCCAGCAGCTTGTACGCGGGAGTCGGCGGGGAGCTGTTTTTT.

This clonotype has ten or more counts. The rearrangement uses TRBV7-2 and TRBJ2-3; no firm D call. This CDR3 comprises 12 residues. Germline CDR1 reads SGHTA; CDR2 reads FQGNSA. Trimming cost V 4 bases and J 9 bases, with 11 bases left between them. This chain's CDR3 is CASSSLFHTQYF. CDR3 coding DNA: TGTGCCAGCAGCTCACTTTTCCACACGCAGTATTTT. The complete variable domain, with remaining parts taken from reference TRBV7-2 and TRBJ2-3, reads GAGVSQSPSNKVTEKGKDVELRCDPISGHTALYWYRQSLGQGLEFLIYFQGNSAPDKSGLPSDRFSAERTGGSVSTLTIQRTQQEDSAVYLCASSSLFHTQYFGPGTRLTVL.

The genes are TRBV20-1 and TRBJ2-7, with 8 positions matching TRBD1. Germline V gene sequence: CDR1 DFQATT, CDR2 SNEGSKA (reference sequence). Unmatched junction bases numbered 11, after V lost 5 bases and J lost 2 bases. The CDR3 covers 15 residues. The CDR3 sequence is CSAGPLGQVAYEQYF. In DNA, the CDR3 is TGCAGTGCTGGACCCCTGGGACAGGTAGCCTACGAGCAGTACTTC.

In this sample, this clonotype turned up many times. The J gene is TRBJ2-3, the V gene TRBV12-3 or TRBV12-4, with D maybe TRBD2 (6 bases). This CDR3 contains 12 residues. Trimming shortened V by 6 bases and J by 5 bases, and 9 bases separated the two germline ends. CDR3 region: CASRREVDTQYF. The CDR3 DNA follows: TGTGCCAGCAGGAGGGAGGTAGATACGCAGTATTTT.

This clonotype came up many times. The chain recombines TRBV20-1 with TRBJ2-1, with D possibly being TRBD1 or TRBD2 (5 bases each). The V and J ends lost 8 bases and 5 bases respectively, with 19 bases between them. The CDR3 is 14 residues long. Germline CDR1 DFQATT, CDR2 SNEGSKA (reference sequence). Here the CDR3 reads CSSLPGRGNNEQFF. The DNA of the CDR3 is TGCAGTTCCCTTCCAGGGAGAGGTAACAATGAGCAGTTCTTC.

This clonotype was picked up many times. This chain connects TRBV29-1 to TRBJ2-7, with 8 positions matching TRBD2. Germline CDR1 reads SQVTM; CDR2 reads ANQGSEA. V was clipped by 7 bases and J by 2 bases; unmatched bases: 10. The CDR3 runs to 14 residues. CDR3 in DNA: TGCAGCGCTGTCCGGGAGGGGGTACCCTACGAGCAGTACTTC. Protein product: CSAVREGVPYEQYF.

This clonotype was detected many times. V and J are TRBV6-2 or TRBV6-3 and TRBJ2-7, with 10 bases that match TRBD2. The germline CDR1 and CDR2 sequences are MNHEY and SVGEGT. The CDR3 runs to 14 residues. The V and J ends lost 6 bases and 2 bases, in that order; junction bases with no gene match: 4. DNA of the CDR3: TGTGCCAGCAGGAAACTAGCGGGGACCTACGAGCAGTACTTC. It is translated as CASRKLAGTYEQYF.

This clonotype was detected ten times or more. V usage is TRBV7-8 and J usage is TRBJ2-2; possibly TRBD2 for D (6 bases). Deletions cut 4 bases from V and 2 bases from J, with 11 bases between. Germline V CDR1 and CDR2: SGHVS, FQNEAQ. The CDR3 loop spans 15 amino acids. The CDR3: CASSSRDLNTGELFF. DNA for the CDR3: TGTGCCAGCAGCTCCCGGGACTTAAACACCGGGGAGCTGTTTTTT.

Ten or more counts support this clonotype. V usage is TRBV7-2 and J usage is TRBJ1-5; possibly TRBD1 for D (5 bases). Germline-derived CDR1 and CDR2 are SGHTA and FQGNSA. V was cut by 2 bases and J by 0 bases, with 14 bases left in between. The CDR3 contains 17 residues. CDR3 sequence reads: CASSLSPGLYSNQPQHF. As DNA, the CDR3 is TGTGCCAGCAGCTTATCTCCGGGGCTATATAGCAATCAGCCCCAGCATTTT.

This clonotype was counted ten times or more. The chain couples TRBV12-3 or TRBV12-4 to TRBJ2-1; possibly TRBD2 for D (6 bases). The germline V and J ends were trimmed by 3 bases and 7 bases, with 28 bases remaining between them. This CDR3 is built from 19 residues. CDR3 sequence (DNA): TGTGCCAGCAGTTTCGTATCTAGCGTAATGGCCCAAACAACGAATGAGCAGTTCTTC. It encodes CASSFVSSVMAQTTNEQFF.

This clonotype has ten or more counts. The rearrangement joins TRBV4-3 to TRBJ1-1, with D maybe TRBD1 (5 bases). V lost 3 bases, J lost 3 bases, and 20 bases lay in between. Germline V lookup: CDR1 LGHNA, CDR2 YSLEER. This CDR3 has 17 amino acids. The CDR3 nucleotides are TGCGCCAGCAGCCAGGGGAGTACAGGTAGCTGGGACACTGAAGCTTTCTTT. This codes for CASSQGSTGSWDTEAFF.

The rearrangement links TRBV5-1 to TRBJ2-1; TRBD2 matches 13 bases. Germline CDR1 SGHRS, CDR2 YFSETQ. V shed 8 bases, J shed 4 bases, and the junction held 12 bases outside the gene matches. The CDR3 covers 17 residues. CDR3 protein: CASSPRGTSGVYNEQFF. The CDR3 nucleotides read TGCGCCAGTTCGCCCCGAGGGACTAGCGGGGTGTACAATGAGCAGTTCTTC.

The DNA of the CDR3 is TGTGCCAGCAGCTTAGCGCTTGACAGGGTGTACGAGCAGTACTTC. Amino acids: CASSLALDRVYEQYF. The chain joins TRBV7-2 to TRBJ2-7, with TRBD1 matching 7 bases. From germline, CDR1 is SGHTA and CDR2 FQGNSA. The CDR3 has 15 amino acids. V lost 0 bases, J lost 4 bases, and 6 bases stayed unmatched.

This clonotype was counted many times. The chain joins TRBV5-1 to TRBJ1-2; TRBD1 is a possible D gene (6 bases). Germline V gives CDR1 SGHRS, CDR2 YFSETQ. Trimming took 3 bases from V and 3 from J, leaving 15 bases between them. The CDR3 extends over 15 amino acids. The CDR3 sequence: CASSSGQASDYGYTF. CDR3 nucleotide sequence: TGCGCCAGCAGCTCGGGACAAGCATCTGACTATGGCTACACCTTC.

This clonotype was detected ten times or more. V is TRBV3-1 and J is TRBJ1-4; D not resolved. The CDR3 length is 14 residues. With 4 bases removed from V and 8 bases from J, the gap between germline ends came to 14 bases. Germline values: CDR1 LGHDT, CDR2 YNNKEL (reference sequence). This chain's CDR3 is CASSLRFKEEKLFF. The CDR3 DNA is TGTGCCAGCAGCCTTCGATTCAAGGAGGAAAAACTGTTTTTT.

This clonotype was recorded at least ten times. The gene calls are TRBV27 and TRBJ2-7; D remains ambiguous. Germline CDR1 reads MNHEY; CDR2 reads SMNVEV (reference sequence). The CDR3 extends over 13 amino acids. The V end lost 3 bases, the J end lost 2 bases, and 8 bases lay between the germline ends. CDR3 bases: TGTGCCAGCAGTTTGGCTCGGACCTACGAGCAGTACTTC. Translated: CASSLARTYEQYF.